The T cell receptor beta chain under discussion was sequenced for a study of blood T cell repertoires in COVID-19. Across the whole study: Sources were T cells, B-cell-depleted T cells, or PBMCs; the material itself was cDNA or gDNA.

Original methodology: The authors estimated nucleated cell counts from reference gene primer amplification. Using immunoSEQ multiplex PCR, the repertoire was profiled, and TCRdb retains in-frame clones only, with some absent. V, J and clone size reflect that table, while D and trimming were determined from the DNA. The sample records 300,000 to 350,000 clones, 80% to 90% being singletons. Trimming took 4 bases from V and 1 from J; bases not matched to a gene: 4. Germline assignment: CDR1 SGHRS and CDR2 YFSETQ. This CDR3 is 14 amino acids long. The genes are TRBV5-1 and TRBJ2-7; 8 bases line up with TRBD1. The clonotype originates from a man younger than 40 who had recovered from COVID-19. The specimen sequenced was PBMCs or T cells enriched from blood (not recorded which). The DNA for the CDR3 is TGCGCCAGCAGCGTAGGACAGGGATCCTACGAGCAGTACTTC. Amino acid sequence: CASSVGQGSYEQYF.